The TCR beta chain described here comes from a study of T cell clonality in common variable immunodeficiency. Overall study findings and caveats: Shared TCRbeta clones were fewer between CVID subjects than controls.

CVID and control samples used equivalent genomic DNA input. Profiled with immunoSEQ multiplex PCR; TCRdb holds only in-frame clones, not every one. Captured here are about 60,000 clones, none seen once; the top ten comprise approximately 1.6%. This clone came up many times. Antigen unknown. Caucasian heritage predominated among both patients and controls. Sequencing was carried out using peripheral blood mononuclear cells. The sequence was collected from a person aged 18-69 years in good health.

The CDR3 loop is CASSPSGQPSEKLFF. The DNA read from the CDR3 is TGTGCCAGCTCACCATCGGGACAGCCTAGTGAAAAA. This sequence joins TRBV18 and TRBJ1-4, with 7 nucleotides matching TRBD1. The read finishes 3 residues shy of the CDR3 end, and the germline J gene is used to complete it. Germline CDR1 is KGHSH and CDR2 is LQKENI. V lost 2 bases and J lost 7; bases outside the gene matches: 7. This CDR3 comprises 15 residues.